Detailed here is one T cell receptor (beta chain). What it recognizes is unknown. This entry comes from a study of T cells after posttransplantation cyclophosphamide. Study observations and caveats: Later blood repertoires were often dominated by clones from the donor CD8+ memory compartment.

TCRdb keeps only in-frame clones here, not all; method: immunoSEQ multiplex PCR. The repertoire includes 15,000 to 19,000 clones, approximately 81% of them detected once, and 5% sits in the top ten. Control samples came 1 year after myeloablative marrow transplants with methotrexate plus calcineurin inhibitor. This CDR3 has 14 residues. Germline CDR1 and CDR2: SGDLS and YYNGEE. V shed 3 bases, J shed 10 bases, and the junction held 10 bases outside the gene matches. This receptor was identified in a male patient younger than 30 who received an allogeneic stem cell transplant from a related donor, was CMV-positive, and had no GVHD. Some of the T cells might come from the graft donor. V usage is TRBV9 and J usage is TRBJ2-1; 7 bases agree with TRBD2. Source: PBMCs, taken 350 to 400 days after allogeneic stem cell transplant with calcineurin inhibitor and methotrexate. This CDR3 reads CASSATGPGGEQFF. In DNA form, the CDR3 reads TGTGCCAGCAGCGCAACCGGACCCGGGGGGGAGCAGTTCTTC.